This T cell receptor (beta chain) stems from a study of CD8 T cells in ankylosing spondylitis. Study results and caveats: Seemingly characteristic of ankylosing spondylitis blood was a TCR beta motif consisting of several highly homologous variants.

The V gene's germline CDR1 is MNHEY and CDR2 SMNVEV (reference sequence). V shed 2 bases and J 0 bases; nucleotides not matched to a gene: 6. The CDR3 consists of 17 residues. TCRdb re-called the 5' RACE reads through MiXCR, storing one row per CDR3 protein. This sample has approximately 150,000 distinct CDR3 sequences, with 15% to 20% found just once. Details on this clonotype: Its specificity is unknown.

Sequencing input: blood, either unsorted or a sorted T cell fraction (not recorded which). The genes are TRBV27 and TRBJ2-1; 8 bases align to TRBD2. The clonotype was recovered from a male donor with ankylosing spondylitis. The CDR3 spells CASSLATSGRSYNEQFF. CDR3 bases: TGTGCCAGCAGTTTAGCAACTAGCGGACGCTCCTACAATGAGCAGTTCTTC.